The 10 T cell receptor beta chains presented below share a single source sample, sequenced in a study of control samples from healthy donors and cancer patients. TCRdb's copy holds only in-frame clones and misses some; the assay was immunoSEQ multiplex PCR. This sample carries under 450,000 clones, approximately 92% of them seen once, and the ten largest clones take around 6.5%. The sample consisted of PBMCs. The receptors were gathered from a middle-aged man with head and neck cancer.

The chain links TRBV29-1 to TRBJ2-7, with a weak D call TRBD2 (5 bases). The CDR3 covers 13 residues. The V gene lost 4 bases and the J gene lost 3 bases, with 13 bases spanning the gap. Germline V gene data show CDR1 as SQVTM and CDR2 as ANQGSEA. The CDR3, as DNA: TGCAGCGTTGGGACCGCTGGAGGCTACGAGCAGTACTTC. Residues: CSVGTAGGYEQYF.

This chain joins TRBV19 and TRBJ2-7; D not certain. Between the trimmed V and J ends, which lost 1 base and 5 bases, there was a span of 6 bases. This CDR3 is built from 12 residues. Germline CDR1 reads LNHDA; CDR2 reads SQIVND (reference sequence). CDR3 in amino acids: CASSIARNEQYF. The CDR3, as DNA: TGTGCCAGTAGTATAGCCAGAAACGAGCAGTACTTC.

The CDR3 nucleotides are TGTGCCAGCAGCGTAGGAGGGAATGCATGGACATACGAGCAGTACTTC. Translation gives CASSVGGNAWTYEQYF. V usage is TRBV9 and J usage is TRBJ2-7; TRBD1 or TRBD2 may be the D gene (5 bases each). Looked up from germline, CDR1 is SGDLS and CDR2 is YYNGEE. Trimming took 0 bases from V and 4 from J, leaving 17 bases between them. The CDR3 covers 16 residues.

The chain couples TRBV11-2 to TRBJ2-3, with D perhaps matching TRBD2 (6 bases). Germline V gene lookup returns CDR1 SGHAT and CDR2 FQNNGV. The CDR3 has 20 residues. V gave up 0 bases and J gave up 0 bases, with 22 bases separating them. DNA for the CDR3: TGTGCCAGCAGCTTAGATACCCTAGGGCGGGGACGCCCTAGCACAGATACGCAGTATTTT. Protein: CASSLDTLGRGRPSTDTQYF.

This clone was detected only once. The V gene is TRBV28, the J gene TRBJ2-6, with 9 bases aligning to TRBD2. CDR3 size: 19 residues. The trim removed 8 bases at V and 0 bases at J, leaving 14 bases unmatched. The V gene's germline CDR1 is MDHEN and CDR2 SYDVKM. The CDR3 loop is CASGEKGLAGSSGANVLTF. CDR3 coding DNA: TGTGCCAGCGGTGAGAAGGGGCTAGCGGGGTCCTCTGGGGCCAACGTCCTGACTTTC. Drawing the rest from reference TRBV28 and TRBJ2-6, the complete variable domain is DVKVTQSSRYLVKRTGEKVFLECVQDMDHENMFWYRQDPGLGLRLIYFSYDVKMKEKGDIPEGYSVSREKKERFSLILESASTNQTSMYLCASGEKGLAGSSGANVLTFGAGSRLTVL.

The CDR3 DNA reads TGTGCCAGCAGCCTTGGACAGAGTGAAAAACTGTTTTTT. Its translation is CASSLGQSEKLFF. This chain connects TRBV7-2 to TRBJ1-4; tentative D call: TRBD1 (6 bases). Germline V gene lookup returns CDR1 SGHTA and CDR2 FQGNSA. The CDR3 has 13 residues. Trimming cost V 5 bases and J 7 bases, with 11 bases left between them.

The chain carries TRBV2 and TRBJ1-1, with 7 positions matching TRBD1. Germline V gene sequence: CDR1 SNHLY, CDR2 FYNNEI. With 4 bases clipped from V and 6 bases from J, the junction kept 8 bases outside the gene matches. This CDR3 comprises 14 residues. The CDR3 here is CASSVGGGGSEAFF. The CDR3 coding sequence is TGTGCCAGCAGTGTGGGAGGGGGCGGATCTGAAGCTTTCTTT.

The chain combines TRBV7-2 with TRBJ2-3, with 8 bases lining up with TRBD1. V trimming: 5 bases; J trimming: 1 base; junction bases outside the gene matches: 5. Looked up from germline, CDR1 is SGHTA and CDR2 is FQGNSA. CDR3 length equals 15 residues. The CDR3 coding sequence is TGTGCCAGCAGCGTTTACAGGGGGGGCACAGATACGCAGTATTTT. Protein sequence: CASSVYRGGTDTQYF. Looking up the rest from reference TRBV7-2 and TRBJ2-3 gives the full variable domain: GAGVSQSPSNKVTEKGKDVELRCDPISGHTALYWYRQSLGQGLEFLIYFQGNSAPDKSGLPSDRFSAERTGGSVSTLTIQRTQQEDSAVYLCASSVYRGGTDTQYFGPGTRLTVL.

This sequence joins TRBV5-6 and TRBJ1-4; TRBD1 matches at 8 bases. The CDR3 sequence is 17 residues long. J gave up 5 bases and V 0 bases, and 9 bases lay outside the gene matches. Germline CDR1 SGHDT, CDR2 YYEEEE. For the CDR3, the DNA is TGTGCCAGCAGCTTGGAGGGAACAGGGGGAAGCAATGAAAAACTGTTTTTT. Translated: CASSLEGTGGSNEKLFF.

This clone showed up just a few times. The rearrangement joins TRBV6-5 to TRBJ2-7, with TRBD2 matching over 7 bases. CDR3 size: 14 residues. V lost 6 bases and J lost 5; bases outside the gene matches: 10. The germline V gene has CDR1 MNHEY and CDR2 SVGAGI. The CDR3 region is CASSPPGGNNEQYF. The DNA of the CDR3 is TGTGCCAGCAGCCCCCCGGGGGGAAACAACGAGCAGTACTTC.